This T cell receptor beta chain was obtained from a study of CD8 T cells in ankylosing spondylitis. Researchers built TCR beta libraries using quantitative 5'-RACE with molecular barcodes. TCRdb analysed the 5' RACE reads with MiXCR anew, one entry per CDR3 protein. The table has 250,000 to 350,000 distinct CDR3 sequences, less than 25% seen once. CDR1 is SGHNT and CDR2 is YYREEE in the germline V gene (reference sequence). This CDR3 has 15 amino acids. V shed 4 bases and J 2 bases; nucleotides not matched to a gene: 4. Material for sequencing was blood, either unsorted or a sorted T cell fraction (not recorded which). This sequence was found in a female donor with ankylosing spondylitis or in good health (not recorded which). This rearrangement joins TRBV5-4 to TRBJ2-1; the match to TRBD2 covers 9 bases. DNA of the CDR3: TGTGCCAGCAGCCCTCAGCGGGAGGCCTACAATGAGCAGTTCTTC. This encodes CASSPQREAYNEQFF.